These 26 T cell receptor beta chains share one sample of origin, sequenced in a study of cytomegalovirus exposure and HLA in healthy donors. PCR employed 60 Vbeta and 13 Jbeta primers. Some clones are missing from TCRdb's copy, which holds only in-frame ones; the method was immunoSEQ multiplex PCR. The table shows around 110,000 clones, with 75% occurring only once. Sequencing was done on a sample of PBMCs. The receptors come from a young woman in good health and CMV-seronegative.

The rearrangement uses TRBV25-1 and TRBJ2-5, with TRBD2 matching over 10 bases. TRBJ2-7 matches the DNA end more closely, so the J call is doubtful. Per the germline V gene, CDR1 is MGHDK and CDR2 is SYGVNS. This CDR3 spans 14 amino acids. Written as DNA, the CDR3 is TGTGCCAGCCAGGGGACTAGCGCACCCTACGAGCAGTACTTC. As protein: CASQGTSAPYEQYF.

The rearrangement uses TRBV6-6 and TRBJ1-1, with no clear D. CDR1 and CDR2 (germline): MNHNY, SVGAGI (reference sequence). Trimming removed 0 bases at V and 1 base at J, with 6 bases between. There are 14 residues in the CDR3. The CDR3 nucleotides read TGTGCCAGCAGTTACTCTGGAGGGAACACTGAAGCTTTCTTT. Its protein is CASSYSGGNTEAFF.

This clone was seen a handful of times. The chain links TRBV28 to TRBJ1-2; no firm D call. Germline CDR1 and CDR2: MDHEN and SYDVKM. CDR3 size: 14 residues. Trimming left V 3 bases short and J 4 bases short, with 12 bases between. The CDR3: CASSFQVRSYGYTF. CDR3 bases: TGTGCCAGCAGTTTCCAGGTCCGGTCCTATGGCTACACCTTC.

The chain uses TRBV7-9 and TRBJ1-2; 7 bases line up with TRBD1. Trimming removed 5 bases from V and 5 bases from J; junction bases left unmatched: 11. Germline V gives CDR1 SEHNR, CDR2 FQNEAQ (reference sequence). CDR3 size: 15 residues. The CDR3 protein is CASSPPDRDAYGYTF. As DNA, the CDR3 is TGTGCCAGCAGCCCCCCCGACAGGGACGCTTATGGCTACACCTTC.

V is TRBV30 and J is TRBJ1-5; the match to TRBD1 covers 8 bases. The CDR3 sequence is 17 residues long. From germline, CDR1 is GTSNPN and CDR2 SVGIG (reference sequence). J gave up 9 bases and V 0 bases, and 16 bases lay outside the gene matches. This CDR3 is CAWSVQAGGQRVGPQHF. CDR3 nucleotides: TGTGCCTGGAGTGTACAGGCAGGGGGCCAGAGAGTAGGGCCCCAGCATTTT.

This clone was found a few times. V and J are TRBV5-1 and TRBJ1-6, with 8 bases identical to TRBD1. The trim removed 4 bases at V and 3 bases at J, leaving 3 bases unmatched. Germline V gene sequence: CDR1 SGHRS, CDR2 YFSETQ. The CDR3 consists of 15 residues. CDR3 amino acids: CASSETGGYNSPLHF. The DNA of the CDR3 is TGCGCCAGCAGCGAAACAGGGGGCTATAATTCACCCCTCCACTTT.

This chain connects TRBV2 to TRBJ1-5; D is undetermined. Germline V gene data show CDR1 as SNHLY and CDR2 as FYNNEI. The length of the CDR3 is 15 residues. V shed 4 bases and J shed 2 bases, with 12 bases lying between them. The CDR3 is CASSGETRGNQPQHF. As DNA, the CDR3 is TGTGCCAGCAGTGGGGAGACAAGAGGCAATCAGCCCCAGCATTTT.

The V gene is TRBV18, the J gene TRBJ1-1; the D is unclear. The germline V and J ends were trimmed by 8 bases and 1 base, with 11 bases remaining between them. The germline CDR1 and CDR2 sequences are KGHSH and LQKENI. The CDR3 has 13 residues. DNA for the CDR3: TGTGCCAGCGCCGCCCGACAGAACACTGAAGCTTTCTTT. Translating it yields CASAARQNTEAFF.

This rearrangement joins TRBV6-1 to TRBJ2-4, with TRBD2 matching 7 bases. Germline V gene lookup returns CDR1 MNHNS and CDR2 SASEGT. Trimming cost V 1 base and J 9 bases; bases outside gene matches: 6. The CDR3 runs 14 residues. The CDR3 protein is CASSEGGGPAIQYF. CDR3 coding DNA: TGTGCCAGCAGTGAAGGGGGAGGGCCGGCCATTCAGTACTTC.

The chain combines TRBV4-2 with TRBJ2-3; 9 bases match TRBD1. CDR1 is LGHNA, CDR2 YNFKEQ, per germline. CDR3 length equals 17 residues. Unmatched junction bases numbered 12, after V lost 3 bases and J lost 5 bases. The CDR3 protein is CASSQTTGTGIEDTQYF. For the CDR3, the DNA is TGTGCCAGCAGCCAGACCACCGGGACAGGGATCGAAGATACGCAGTATTTT.

The rearrangement links TRBV28 to TRBJ1-5, with D tentatively TRBD1 (5 bases). Trimming stripped 10 bases from V and 4 bases from J, with 20 bases between. The CDR3 is 15 residues long. The germline V gene encodes CDR1 MDHEN and CDR2 SYDVKM. CDR3 nucleotide sequence: TGTGCCACCCCTTCTACTCGGGGGGGTAATCAGCCCCAGCATTTT. Translated: CATPSTRGGNQPQHF.

The rearrangement joins TRBV30 to TRBJ1-1; D might be TRBD1 (5 bases). Trimming took 3 bases from V and 6 from J, leaving 14 bases between them. The CDR3 extends over 13 amino acids. Germline loops: CDR1 GTSNPN, CDR2 SVGIG (reference sequence). The CDR3 DNA reads as TGTGCCTGGAGAGTACAGGCTGTAGCTGAAGCTTTCTTT. Amino acid sequence: CAWRVQAVAEAFF.

The V call is TRBV30, the J call TRBJ2-5, with a tentative D call TRBD2 (5 bases). The CDR3 is 14 amino acids. V was pared by 5 bases and J by 5 bases, with 18 bases between. Germline V gene data show CDR1 as GTSNPN and CDR2 as SVGIG (reference sequence). The CDR3 reads CAWSVGWRGETQYF. CDR3 nucleotides: TGTGCCTGGTCGGTGGGGTGGCGAGGGGAGACCCAGTACTTC.

This chain links TRBV28 with TRBJ1-5, with a tentative D call TRBD1 (5 bases). CDR3 length: 14 residues. Trimming took 8 bases from V and 2 from J, leaving 13 bases between them. The V gene's germline CDR1 is MDHEN and CDR2 SYDVKM. CDR3 residues: CASRGGSGNQPQHF. The CDR3 DNA reads TGTGCCAGCCGGGGGGGTAGCGGCAATCAGCCCCAGCATTTT.

The chain links TRBV4-1 to TRBJ1-2; weak D call: TRBD1 (5 bases). V lost 1 base, J lost 3 bases, and 9 bases lay in between. The CDR3 extends over 14 amino acids. Looked up from germline, CDR1 is MGHRA and CDR2 is YSYEKL. The CDR3 nucleotides are TGCGCCAGCAGCCAAGTGCTAGGGGACTATGGCTACACCTTC. Translation gives CASSQVLGDYGYTF.

This chain uses TRBV21-1 with TRBJ1-1; the D segment call TRBD1 is taken from the table without a DNA check. TRBV21-1 constitutes a pseudogene. The CDR3 totals 18 residues. The CDR3 nucleotides read TGTGCCAGCAGCAAAAGGCCCAAGGGACAGGGAGCCTTACCTGAAGCTTTCTTT. It yields the protein CASSKRPKGQGALPEAFF.

V usage is TRBV28 and J usage is TRBJ1-2, with D possibly being TRBD1 (6 bases). V was clipped by 3 bases and J by 6 bases, with 8 bases between them. CDR1 and CDR2 (germline): MDHEN, SYDVKM. CDR3 length: 12 residues. CDR3 in DNA: TGTGCCAGCAGTTTCGACAGGAATGGCTACACCTTC. It encodes CASSFDRNGYTF.

The chain couples TRBV7-6 to TRBJ1-1, with 7 bases matching TRBD1. The V gene end was trimmed by 2 bases and the J gene end by 1 base; junction bases not matched to a gene: 4. The CDR3 contains 15 residues. The germline V gene has CDR1 SGHVS and CDR2 FNYEAQ. DNA of the CDR3: TGTGCCAGCAGCTTATACCCAGGGGGGAACACTGAAGCTTTCTTT. Residues: CASSLYPGGNTEAFF.

This clone appeared a single time. The rearrangement uses TRBV6-1 and TRBJ2-7, with 11 bases fitting TRBD1. Per germline, CDR1 MNHNS and CDR2 SASEGT. V shed 6 bases, J shed 5 bases, and the junction held 9 bases outside the gene matches. The CDR3 loop spans 15 amino acids. The CDR3 nucleotides read TGTGCCAGCAGGACGGACAGGGGGCGCGGGCACGAGCAGTACTTC. The encoded protein is CASRTDRGRGHEQYF.

The genes are TRBV10-3 and TRBJ1-5; D is undetermined. Germline lookup yields CDR1 ENHRY and CDR2 SYGVKD. There are 13 residues in the CDR3. The V end was cut by 10 bases, the J end by 0 bases, with 10 bases between. The CDR3 reads CANGRTSNQPQHF. DNA for the CDR3: TGTGCCAACGGGAGAACTAGCAATCAGCCCCAGCATTTT.

As regards this clone: Without the conserved terminal phenylalanine or tryptophan, this CDR3 likely stems from a read error. The chain combines TRBV29-1 with TRBJ1-1; no reliable D call. V lost 1 base to trimming and J lost 1 base, with 7 bases between them. This CDR3 region has 13 residues. The germline gives CDR1 SQVTM, CDR2 ANQGSEA. The CDR3 is CSVEGTRNTEAFV. The CDR3 DNA is TGCAGCGTTGAAGGCACCAGGAACACTGAAGCTTTCGTT.

This clone is medium-sized (0.01 to 0.1%) by share. This rearrangement joins TRBV6-5 to TRBJ1-6, with TRBD1 matching 7 bases. Germline V lookup: CDR1 MNHEY, CDR2 SVGAGI. There are 14 residues in the CDR3. V trimming: 8 bases; J trimming: 9 bases; junction bases outside the gene matches: 10. CDR3 coding DNA: TGTGCCAGCCACCGACAGGGAAAGGGTTCACCCCTCCACTTT. Translation gives CASHRQGKGSPLHF.

This clone turned up a few times. The rearrangement joins TRBV5-1 to TRBJ2-1; 11 nucleotides align to TRBD1. CDR3 length: 16 amino acids. The J segment lost 0 bases and the V segment lost 3 bases, leaving 2 bases of the junction unmatched. Germline CDR1 and CDR2: SGHRS and YFSETQ. DNA of the CDR3: TGCGCCAGCAGCTGGACAGGGGGCAGCTCCTACAATGAGCAGTTCTTC. Translation: CASSWTGGSSYNEQFF.

This clone showed up just a few times. J is TRBJ1-2 and V is TRBV6-5; TRBD1 matches at 8 bases. The CDR3 sequence is 15 residues long. The V gene's germline CDR1 is MNHEY and CDR2 SVGAGI. The V and J ends lost 5 bases and 2 bases, in that order; junction bases with no gene match: 7. This CDR3 is CASSLYRGANYGYTF. The CDR3 DNA follows: TGTGCCAGCAGTCTATACAGGGGGGCCAACTATGGCTACACCTTC.

The chain couples TRBV7-9 to TRBJ2-1; a weak D match, TRBD2 (6 bases). Trimming shortened V by 1 base and J by 9 bases, and 13 bases separated the two germline ends. Germline CDR1 reads SEHNR; CDR2 reads FQNEAQ (reference sequence). CDR3 length: 14 residues. CDR3 coding DNA: TGTGCCAGCAGCTTAGGCGGGACGTTGGGTGAGCAGTTCTTC. Its translation is CASSLGGTLGEQFF.

The chain recombines TRBV27 with TRBJ1-6; D is possibly TRBD1 (5 bases). Germline CDR1 is MNHEY and CDR2 is SMNVEV (reference sequence). This CDR3 comprises 14 residues. V lost 0 bases and J lost 9, with 9 bases in between. The CDR3 DNA reads as TGTGCCAGCAGTTTATCGACGGGGGTTTCACCCCTCCACTTT. Translating gives CASSLSTGVSPLHF.